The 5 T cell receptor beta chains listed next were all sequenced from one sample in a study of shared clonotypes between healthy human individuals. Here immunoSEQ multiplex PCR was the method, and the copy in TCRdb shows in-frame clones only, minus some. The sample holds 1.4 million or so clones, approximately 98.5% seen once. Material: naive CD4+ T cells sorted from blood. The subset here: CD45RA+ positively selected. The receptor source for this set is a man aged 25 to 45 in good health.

The CDR3 DNA sequence: TGCGCCAGCAGCTTGGGAGTTTCTGGACTGAGCAGCGAGCAGTTCTTC. Translation gives CASSLGVSGLSSEQFF. This chain uses TRBV5-1 with TRBJ2-1; the D gene is possibly TRBD2 (5 bases). Germline CDR1 SGHRS, CDR2 YFSETQ. This CDR3 has 16 residues. V lost 0 bases to trimming and J lost 10 bases, with 20 bases between them.

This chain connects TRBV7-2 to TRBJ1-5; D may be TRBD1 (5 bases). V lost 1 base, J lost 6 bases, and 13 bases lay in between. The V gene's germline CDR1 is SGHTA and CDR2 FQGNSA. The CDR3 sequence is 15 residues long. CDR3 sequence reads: CASSLGWGRGQPQHF. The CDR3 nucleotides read TGTGCCAGCAGCTTAGGGTGGGGACGGGGTCAGCCCCAGCATTTT.

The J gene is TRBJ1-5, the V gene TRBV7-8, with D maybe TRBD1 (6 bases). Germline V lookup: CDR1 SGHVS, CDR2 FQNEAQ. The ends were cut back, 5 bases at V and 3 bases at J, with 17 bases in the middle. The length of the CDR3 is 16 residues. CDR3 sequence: CASSPSGGLVNQPQHF. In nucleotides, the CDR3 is TGTGCCAGCAGCCCGTCCGGGGGGCTGGTCAATCAGCCCCAGCATTTT.

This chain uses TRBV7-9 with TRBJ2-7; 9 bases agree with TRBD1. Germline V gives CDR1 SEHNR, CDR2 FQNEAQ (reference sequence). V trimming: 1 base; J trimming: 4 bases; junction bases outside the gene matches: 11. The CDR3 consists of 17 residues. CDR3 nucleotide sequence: TGTGCCAGCAGCTTAGAGGGGTCGGGACAGGGATTATACGAGCAGTACTTC. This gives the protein CASSLEGSGQGLYEQYF.

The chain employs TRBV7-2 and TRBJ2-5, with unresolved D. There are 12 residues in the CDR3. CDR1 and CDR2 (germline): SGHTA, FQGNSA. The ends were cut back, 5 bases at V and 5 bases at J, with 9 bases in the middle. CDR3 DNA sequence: TGTGCCAGCAGCCCGATTCTGGAGACCCAGTACTTC. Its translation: CASSPILETQYF.